The source of this T cell receptor beta chain is a study of blood T cells in healthy people across ages. Per germline, CDR1 SGHDN and CDR2 FVKESK. Trimming left V 4 bases short and J 4 bases short, with 7 bases between. The CDR3 spans 13 residues. Whole-study findings and limits: Per-million-T-cell TCR beta diversity fell roughly linearly with age.

PCR was performed a second time for about 7 to 12 cycles using a sample-barcoded 5' primer and a J-beta primer mix. Every cDNA was tagged by a template-switch adaptor with 12 random nucleotides. TCRdb re-called the 5' RACE reads through MiXCR, storing one row per CDR3 protein. Of about 650,000 distinct CDR3 sequences in the sample, roughly 32% were seen once. This clonotype was picked up many times. Its antigen remains unidentified. Russia was home to the donors, healthy Caucasian individuals aged roughly 6 to 100. This chain connects TRBV14 to TRBJ1-4; the D is unclear. The sequencing sample was made of blood. This sequence originates from an elderly woman in good health. The CDR3 DNA follows: TGTGCCAGCAGCCGAGGGATTAATGAAAAACTGTTTTTT. Its protein product is CASSRGINEKLFF.